This TCR beta chain was documented in a study of T-cell memory formation after mild COVID-19. TCRdb used MiXCR to reprocess the 5' RACE reads, holding one entry per CDR3 protein. In the table there are 150,000 to 200,000 distinct CDR3 sequences, approximately 16% of which are singletons. The V gene lost 0 bases and the J gene lost 5 bases, with 14 bases spanning the gap. Looked up from germline, CDR1 is DFQATT and CDR2 is SNEGSKA (reference sequence). The CDR3 loop spans 14 amino acids. This clonotype was obtained from an adult woman who had mild COVID-19 (a few samples of this study predate the infection). Cell type and time point are not known. This chain connects TRBV20-1 to TRBJ2-7; tentatively, D is TRBD2 (5 bases). What was sequenced was PBMCs or a T cell subset sorted from them (not recorded which). The DNA for the CDR3 is TGCAGTGCTAGAGATTATAGAGGGAACCACGAGCAGTACTTC. This encodes CSARDYRGNHEQYF.